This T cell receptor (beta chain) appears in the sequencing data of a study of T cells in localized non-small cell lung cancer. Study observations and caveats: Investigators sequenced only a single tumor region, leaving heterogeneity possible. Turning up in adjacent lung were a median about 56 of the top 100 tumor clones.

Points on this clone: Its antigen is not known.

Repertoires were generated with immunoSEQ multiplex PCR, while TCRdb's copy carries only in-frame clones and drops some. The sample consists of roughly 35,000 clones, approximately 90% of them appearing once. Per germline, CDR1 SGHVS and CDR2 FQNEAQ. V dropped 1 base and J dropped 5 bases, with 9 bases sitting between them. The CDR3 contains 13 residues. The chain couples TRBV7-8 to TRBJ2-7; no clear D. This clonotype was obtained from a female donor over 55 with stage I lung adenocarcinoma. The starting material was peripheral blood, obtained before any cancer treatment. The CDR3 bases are TGTGCCAGCAGCTTAGAACTCTCTAACGAGCAGTACTTC. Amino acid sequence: CASSLELSNEQYF.